These 2 T cell receptor beta chains came from one sample sequenced in a study of a mutant IDH1 vaccine in newly diagnosed glioma. Time point here: week 47, end of study. The content of each vaccine dose was 300 ug of mutant IDH1 20-mer peptide, and topical imiquimod accompanied it. Antigens of these TCRs are unknown. Method: immunoSEQ multiplex PCR; TCRdb's copy keeps in-frame clones and lacks some. The table has some 60,000 clones, roughly four fifths seen once. Specimen: PBMCs, collected from a glioma patient whose treatment included an IDH1 peptide vaccine. These TCRs come from a woman in her forties or fifties with glioma.

The CDR3 DNA follows: TGTGCCTGGAGTAGAAAGGACGTGGGGAATTCACCCCTCCACTTT. Its translation: CAWSRKDVGNSPLHF. The genes are TRBV30 and TRBJ1-6; no firm D call. V dropped 2 bases and J dropped 7 bases, with 15 bases sitting between them. The germline V gene has CDR1 GTSNPN and CDR2 SVGIG (reference sequence). The CDR3 covers 15 residues.

The chain uses TRBV5-1 and TRBJ2-7; 10 positions match TRBD1. The V gene's germline CDR1 is SGHRS and CDR2 YFSETQ. J gave up 0 bases and V 4 bases, and 4 bases lay outside the gene matches. CDR3 length equals 15 residues. The CDR3 region has the DNA TGCGCCAGCAGCCCTAGGGACAGGGGCTCCTACGAGCAGTACTTC. Its translation is CASSPRDRGSYEQYF.